This TCR beta chain stems from a study of blood T cells in healthy people across ages. Regarding the study as a whole: Naive and antigen-experienced cells were not separated, limiting conclusive comparison. Higher diversity and more naive CD4+ cells were features of long-lived donors, compared to aged donors. In older individuals, TCR beta diversity per million T cells was lower, falling roughly linearly with age.

The CDR3 covers 12 residues. The ends lost 5 bases at V and 10 bases at J; junction bases unmatched: 5. Germline values: CDR1 SGHAT, CDR2 FQNNGV. As regards this clonotype: Its antigen is undetermined.

Then a second PCR, running roughly 7 to 11 cycles, was carried out with a sample-barcoded 5' primer and a J-beta primer mix. TCRdb fed the 5' RACE reads into MiXCR, producing one record per CDR3 protein. Here the sample spans more than 650,000 distinct CDR3 sequences, approximately 53% being singletons. Material: blood. The sequence was collected from a man at least 80 years old in good health. The rearrangement links TRBV11-2 to TRBJ2-1; 7 positions match TRBD2. The CDR3 is CASSPEAGEQFF. CDR3 DNA: TGTGCCAGCAGCCCAGAAGCGGGGGAGCAGTTCTTC.